One sample yielded the 14 T cell receptor beta chains listed below, sequenced in a study of T-cell reconstitution after alpha-beta-depleted transplantation in children. Preparation of the TCRbeta library used unique molecular identifiers. One entry per CDR3 protein, called by TCRdb with MiXCR from the PCR reads. The sample includes around 420,000 distinct CDR3 sequences, roughly 15% of them seen just once. Sequenced material: PBMCs, mostly from graft donor cells, taken 360 days after TCRalphabeta/CD19-depleted stem cell transplant. The source of these receptors is a boy in the first two years of life who had a stem cell transplant for Wiskott-Aldrich syndrome, so the T cells may come from the graft donor.

The chain links TRBV7-2 to TRBJ1-2, with D unclear. Trimming removed 5 bases at V and 4 bases at J, with 11 bases between. This CDR3 spans 13 amino acids. Germline CDR1 is SGHTA and CDR2 is FQGNSA. The CDR3 spells CASSTGGFYGYTF. CDR3 DNA sequence: TGTGCCAGCAGCACGGGAGGGTTCTATGGCTACACCTTC.

The V and J genes are TRBV5-1 and TRBJ2-7; 7 positions match TRBD1. V was clipped by 0 bases and J by 4 bases; unmatched bases: 7. Germline CDR1 SGHRS, CDR2 YFSETQ. The CDR3 spans 15 residues. For the CDR3, the DNA is TGCGCCAGCAGCTTGGTACAGGGGATCAGGTACGAGCAGTACTTC. Its protein product is CASSLVQGIRYEQYF.

This clonotype was observed at least ten times. The chain joins TRBV2 to TRBJ2-7, with D unresolved. The CDR3 loop spans 14 amino acids. The germline V gene encodes CDR1 SNHLY and CDR2 FYNNEI. V lost 6 bases and J lost 3, with 15 bases in between. CDR3 sequence (DNA): TGTGCCAGCAGCCAGGACGGCCGATACTACGAGCAGTACTTC. It specifies CASSQDGRYYEQYF.

This clonotype was detected many times. The CDR3, as DNA: TGTGCCACCAGTGACCCAGGGACACCGGGTGGCTACACCTTC. This codes for CATSDPGTPGGYTF. This rearrangement joins TRBV24-1 to TRBJ1-2, with D maybe TRBD1 (6 bases). CDR3 size: 14 residues. Trimming took 4 bases from V and 7 from J, leaving 15 bases between them. Germline V gives CDR1 KGHDR, CDR2 SFDVKD.

V usage is TRBV6-5 and J usage is TRBJ2-7, with 9 bases that match TRBD2. CDR1 is MNHEY and CDR2 is SVGAGI in the germline V gene. The CDR3 is made up of 20 amino acids. V shed 2 bases and J 1 base; nucleotides not matched to a gene: 18. The CDR3 nucleotides are TGTGCCAGCAGTTACCCCCTTCCGGGACTAGCAGTCGCGGGTTCCTACGAGCAGTACTTC. As protein: CASSYPLPGLAVAGSYEQYF.

This clonotype was counted many times. The chain has TRBV29-1 and TRBJ2-7; unclear D gene. Germline V gene sequence: CDR1 SQVTM, CDR2 ANQGSEA. Trimming removed 1 base at V and 6 bases at J, with 7 bases between. The CDR3 length is 11 residues. The CDR3 sequence is CSVEVEREQYF. CDR3 coding DNA: TGCAGCGTTGAAGTTGAGCGCGAGCAGTACTTC.

The V and J genes are TRBV3-1 and TRBJ2-7, with TRBD2 matching 10 bases. This CDR3 comprises 16 residues. Germline V gives CDR1 LGHDT, CDR2 YNNKEL (reference sequence). The ends lost 3 bases at V and 1 base at J; junction bases unmatched: 6. As DNA, the CDR3 is TGTGCCAGCAGCCAGGGCCTAGCGGGGGCTTCCTACGAGCAGTACTTC. Encoded protein: CASSQGLAGASYEQYF.

In DNA form, the CDR3 reads TGTGCCAGCAGCCAAGCCGGGGGGGGAGTAGCGAAGTTCTTC. The encoded protein is CASSQAGGGVAKFF. V is TRBV3-1 and J is TRBJ2-1; 8 nucleotides match TRBD2. This CDR3 is built from 14 residues. With V trimmed by 1 base and J by 14 bases, 10 bases remained unmatched. In germline, CDR1 is LGHDT, CDR2 YNNKEL (reference sequence).

This clonotype has a handful of counts. This chain connects TRBV7-3 to TRBJ1-4; D is undetermined. Trimming cost V 1 base and J 9 bases, with 15 bases left between them. Germline CDR1 SGHTA, CDR2 FQGTGA. This CDR3 comprises 15 residues. CDR3 in amino acids: CASSLRGLHYQKLFF. The CDR3 coding sequence is TGTGCCAGCAGCTTAAGGGGATTACATTACCAAAAACTGTTTTTT.

Of note for this clonotype: The junction shows a germline mismatch at one end, possibly a read error. The chain uses TRBV20-1 and TRBJ1-1; no clear D gene. The CDR3 sequence is 12 residues long. Germline-derived CDR1 and CDR2 are DFQATT and SNEGSKA (reference sequence). CDR3 residues: CSARAPKTEAFF. The CDR3 DNA reads as TGCAGTGCTAGGGCCCCTAAGACTGAAGCCTTCTTT.

The sample holds a few counts of this clonotype. The J gene is TRBJ2-7, the V gene TRBV13; unclear D gene. The CDR3 spans 14 residues. The germline V and J ends were trimmed by 1 base and 0 bases, with 7 bases remaining between them. Looked up from germline, CDR1 is PRHDT and CDR2 is FYEKMQ (reference sequence). CDR3 loop: CASSLERLSYEQYF. Written as DNA, the CDR3 is TGTGCCAGCAGCTTAGAGCGACTCTCCTACGAGCAGTACTTC. Looking up the rest from reference TRBV13 and TRBJ2-7 gives the full variable domain: AAGVIQSPRHLIKEKRETATLKCYPIPRHDTVYWYQQGPGQDPQFLISFYEKMQSDKGSIPDRFSAQQFSDYHSELNMSSLELGDSALYFCASSLERLSYEQYFGPGTRLTVT.

DNA for the CDR3: TGTGCCAGCAGCGGTCCGGGACTAGCGGGAGGGCCTTTGAATACGCAGTATTTT. Protein: CASSGPGLAGGPLNTQYF. This sequence joins TRBV11-2 and TRBJ2-3; 16 bases are shared with TRBD2. In germline, CDR1 is SGHAT, CDR2 FQNNGV. This CDR3 is built from 18 residues. V trimming: 5 bases; J trimming: 7 bases; junction bases outside the gene matches: 12. Together with reference TRBV11-2 and TRBJ2-3, the CDR3 gives the full variable domain: EAGVAQSPRYKIIEKRQSVAFWCNPISGHATLYWYQQILGQGPKLLIQFQNNGVVDDSQLPKDRFSAERLKGVDSTLKIQPAKLEDSAVYLCASSGPGLAGGPLNTQYFGPGTRLTVL.

This clonotype turned up a few times. The V gene is TRBV6-2 or TRBV6-3, the J gene TRBJ2-1; 8 bases are shared with TRBD2. The germline gives CDR1 MNHEY, CDR2 SVGEGT. The CDR3 totals 13 residues. V lost 6 bases, J lost 7 bases, and 5 bases stayed unmatched. In DNA form, the CDR3 reads TGTGCCAGCAGGGCGGGAGGTGGAAATGAGCAGTTCTTC. It codes for CASRAGGGNEQFF.

The rearrangement joins TRBV6-2 or TRBV6-3 to TRBJ2-7; no firm D call. Germline V gives CDR1 MNHEY, CDR2 SVGEGT. The CDR3 has 14 residues. Trimming left V 0 bases short and J 3 bases short, with 9 bases between. DNA for the CDR3: TGTGCCAGCAGTTACTCAATAGGATACTACGAGCAGTACTTC. This encodes CASSYSIGYYEQYF.